This T cell receptor beta chain was sequenced for a study of T cells in Graves' hyperthyroidism and ophthalmopathy. Under 3 months was the duration of disease in ophthalmopathy patients, who also had a Clinical Activity Score of at least 3 and a NOSPECS grade of at least 4. Reasons for excluding patients were uncontrolled infection, other autoimmune disease, pregnancy or lactation. In making diagnoses, clinical symptoms, serum thyroxine and TRAb, thyroid ultrasound and orbital computed tomography were all used. In its sample, this clonotype was seen many times. Its antigen is unidentified. Study-wide points: In validation, the model predicted ophthalmopathy. These predictions came a median approximately six months before onset.

Germline V gene sequence: CDR1 MNHNS, CDR2 SASEGT. The V and J ends lost 4 bases and 3 bases respectively, with 13 bases between them. The CDR3 extends over 14 amino acids. Researchers amplified the TCR beta CDR3 regions from RNA transcripts. First-round RT-PCR with HTBI primers amplified the TCR CDR3 region. TCRdb re-called the multiplex PCR reads through MiXCR, storing one row per CDR3 protein. The sample includes about 600,000 distinct CDR3 sequences, 12% to 15% of them seen just once. Sequencing was done on a sample of blood. This clonotype originated in a woman between 18 and 29 years old with Graves' ophthalmopathy. V gene TRBV6-1 combines with J gene TRBJ2-7; D gene uncertain. This CDR3 reads CASSGYYRDYEQYF. The DNA of the CDR3 is TGTGCCAGCAGTGGGTATTACAGAGACTACGAGCAGTACTTC.